One TCR beta chain is described in this entry. The CDR3 contains 14 residues. Germline V gene data show CDR1 as SGDLS and CDR2 as YYNGEE. The sample belongs to a study of T cells expressing NK-cell markers. TCRdb reanalyzed the 5' RACE reads and collapses them to one entry per CDR3 protein, without DNA. Its listing shows some 600,000 distinct CDR3 sequences. The chain links TRBV9 to TRBJ2-7; TCRdb calls TRBD1, which cannot be checked without DNA. The sequenced material came from blood T cells: a sorted CD56 or NKG2C T cell subset, CD4+ or CD8+ T cells, or bulk PBMC T cells (not recorded which). The sequence was collected from a man in his late teens or twenties in good health. CDR3 region: CASSAGTGPHEQYF.